Detailed here is one T cell receptor (beta chain). What it binds is not known. Before sequencing, viral peptide pools were used by the ViraFEST assay to expand antigen-specific CD4+ T cells. Following 10 days of culture, CD4+ T cells were isolated. Vaccine recipients, nucleocapsid antibody negative, had no prior SARS-CoV-2 infection. It was with around 10 IU/ml IL-2 and roughly 9.2 ug/ml peptides that some 1.9 million PBMC per well were cultured. Days 3 and 7 saw half the medium replaced with IL-2 medium. The V and J ends lost 7 bases and 0 bases respectively, with 6 bases between them. CDR3 size: 13 residues. CDR1 is MNHEY, CDR2 SVGAGI, per germline. This record comes from a study of vaccination effects on CD4 cells after COVID-19. In the study overall: The vaccine given was either BNT162b2 or mRNA-1273, in two doses.

Repertoires were generated with immunoSEQ multiplex PCR, while TCRdb's copy carries only in-frame clones and drops some. The sample comprises about 48,000 clones, just under 80% of which are singletons, and approximately 6% rests with the top ten. Points from the study as a whole: Healthy vaccinees' vaccine-induced clones included only 1 of 255 that recognized common cold coronaviruses.

The sample consisted of CD4+ T cells from PBMCs cultured with HCoV-OC43 spike peptides, taken before COVID-19 vaccination. As to subset: HCoV-OC43 spike overlapping peptide pool stimulation. V and J are TRBV6-5 and TRBJ1-4; D unresolved. The TCR was taken from a human donor who received a COVID-19 vaccine. The CDR3 nucleotides read TGTGCCAGCATCACCTCAACTAATGAAAAACTGTTTTTT. It is translated as CASITSTNEKLFF.